One sample yielded the 30 T cell receptor beta chains listed below, sequenced in a study of cytomegalovirus exposure and HLA in healthy donors. Primers: 60 Vbeta forward and 13 Jbeta reverse. Clones were sequenced by immunoSEQ multiplex PCR, and TCRdb holds only the in-frame ones, with some missing. The sample comprises 100,000 to 150,000 clones, roughly 79% of which are singletons, and approximately 1.7% rests with the top ten. The specimen was PBMCs. Source of these receptors: a woman in her fifties or sixties in good health and CMV-seronegative.

In the case of this clone: A read error may produce the germline difference seen at one junction end. This chain connects TRBV6-5 to TRBJ2-2; tentative D call: TRBD2 (5 bases). Germline loops: CDR1 MNHEY, CDR2 SVGAGI. The CDR3 runs to 13 residues. CDR3 DNA sequence: TGTGCCATCAGTTCCCGGGAATCCGGGGAGCTGTTTTTT. Protein: CAISSRESGELFF.

This clone appeared once. The J gene is TRBJ2-3, the V gene TRBV5-1, with 9 bases matching TRBD2. Losses at the gene ends were 4 bases for V and 1 base for J; bases not matched to a gene: 1. CDR3 size: 14 residues. CDR1 SGHRS and CDR2 YFSETQ come from the germline V gene. CDR3 residues: CASSRTSGTDTQYF. CDR3 DNA: TGCGCCAGCAGCCGGACTAGCGGCACAGATACGCAGTATTTT.

The V call is TRBV19, the J call TRBJ2-1; 9 bases map to TRBD2. In germline, CDR1 is LNHDA, CDR2 SQIVND (reference sequence). The CDR3 covers 16 residues. The trim removed 2 bases at V and 6 bases at J, leaving 8 bases unmatched. In nucleotides, the CDR3 is TGTGCCAGTAGTATATCCGGGACTAGCCCCCCCAATGAGCAGTTCTTC. Residues: CASSISGTSPPNEQFF.

The chain couples TRBV7-9 to TRBJ2-5; 8 bases map to TRBD2. The end of the DNA is better explained by TRBJ2-7, so the J call may be wrong. The V gene's germline CDR1 is SEHNR and CDR2 FQNEAQ (reference sequence). This CDR3 region has 17 residues. The chain's CDR3 is CASSSGGPPVISYEQYF. CDR3 nucleotides: TGTGCCAGCAGCTCGGGGGGGCCGCCGGTAATCTCCTACGAGCAGTACTTC.

The chain employs TRBV19 and TRBJ2-6; 10 nucleotides align to TRBD1. Germline CDR1 reads LNHDA; CDR2 reads SQIVND (reference sequence). There are 18 residues in the CDR3. The V and J ends lost 5 bases and 3 bases, in that order; junction bases with no gene match: 10. CDR3 nucleotides: TGTGCCAGTAGTTGGGACAGGGGAAAATCATTTGGGGCCAACGTCCTGACTTTC. It yields the protein CASSWDRGKSFGANVLTF.

V usage is TRBV6-5 and J usage is TRBJ1-1; weak D call: TRBD1 (6 bases). The V gene lost 7 bases and the J gene lost 5 bases, with 14 bases spanning the gap. This CDR3 is built from 13 residues. Germline V lookup: CDR1 MNHEY, CDR2 SVGAGI. CDR3 sequence reads: CASNPGEGTEAFF. The CDR3, as DNA: TGTGCCAGCAATCCAGGGGAAGGAACTGAAGCTTTCTTT.

The V call is TRBV13, the J call TRBJ1-5, with TRBD1 as a possible D gene (6 bases). Per germline, CDR1 PRHDT and CDR2 FYEKMQ (reference sequence). V was cut by 5 bases and J by 3 bases, with 11 bases left in between. CDR3 length: 14 amino acids. The CDR3 sequence is CASSLTGNNQPQHF. For the CDR3, the DNA is TGTGCCAGCAGCCTGACAGGAAACAATCAGCCCCAGCATTTT.

The V gene is TRBV11-3, the J gene TRBJ2-5, with 7 bases matching TRBD2. The CDR3 is made up of 15 amino acids. Germline lookup yields CDR1 SGHNT and CDR2 YENEEA. The V and J ends lost 0 bases and 5 bases, in that order; junction bases with no gene match: 6. The CDR3 sequence is CASSLDRSRGETQYF. Written as DNA, the CDR3 is TGTGCCAGCAGCTTAGATCGCTCGCGGGGGGAGACCCAGTACTTC. Filled out from reference TRBV11-3 and TRBJ2-5, the complete variable domain reads EAGVVQSPRYKIIEKKQPVAFWCNPISGHNTLYWYLQNLGQGPELLIRYENEEAVDDSQLPKDRFSAERLKGVDSTLKIQPAELGDSAVYLCASSLDRSRGETQYFGPGTRLLVL.

The V call is TRBV6-4, the J call TRBJ2-1; D perhaps matches TRBD2 (6 bases). Trimming pared 3 bases from V and 7 bases from J, leaving 10 bases between. This CDR3 has 13 residues. In germline, CDR1 is MRHNA, CDR2 SNTAGT. CDR3 amino acids: CASSETEGNEQFF. The CDR3 nucleotides read TGTGCCAGCAGTGAAACGGAGGGGAATGAGCAGTTCTTC.

In its sample, this clone was seen a few times. The genes are TRBV6-5 and TRBJ2-1; D call uncertain. Germline V CDR1 and CDR2: MNHEY, SVGAGI. With 7 bases removed from V and 7 bases from J, the gap between germline ends came to 14 bases. The CDR3 contains 13 residues. CDR3 residues: CASKYVKANEQFF. The CDR3 nucleotides read TGTGCCAGCAAGTACGTGAAAGCGAATGAGCAGTTCTTC.

The chain employs TRBV5-4 and TRBJ1-1; TRBD1 is a possible D gene (5 bases). Deletions cut 4 bases from V and 1 base from J, with 11 bases between. The CDR3 totals 14 residues. Germline loops: CDR1 SGHNT, CDR2 YYREEE (reference sequence). The CDR3 bases are TGTGCCAGCAGCACCGTGGGGGGGAACACTGAAGCTTTCTTT. Translated, it gives CASSTVGGNTEAFF.

The chain carries TRBV7-9 and TRBJ2-7, with D maybe TRBD2 (6 bases). Trimming took 5 bases from V and 2 from J, leaving 13 bases between them. This CDR3 comprises 14 residues. Germline V gives CDR1 SEHNR, CDR2 FQNEAQ (reference sequence). CDR3 region: CASSLSGEAYEQYF. DNA of the CDR3: TGTGCCAGCAGCCTATCCGGGGAGGCCTACGAGCAGTACTTC.

The chain employs TRBV4-3 and TRBJ2-7; 8 bases line up with TRBD2. Germline trimming cut 3 bases from V and 3 bases from J; bases unmatched to any gene: 1. CDR1 is LGHNA, CDR2 YSLEER, per germline. This CDR3 contains 13 residues. The CDR3 DNA reads as TGCGCCAGCAGCCAGAGCGGGAGCTACGAGCAGTACTTC. It specifies CASSQSGSYEQYF.

The V gene is TRBV30, the J gene TRBJ1-2; 8 bases match TRBD1. J lost 4 bases, V lost 0 bases, and 4 bases had no gene match. The germline gives CDR1 GTSNPN, CDR2 SVGIG (reference sequence). The CDR3 extends over 14 amino acids. The CDR3 DNA is TGTGCCTGGAGTGTAGGACAGGGAGGCTATGGCTACACCTTC. It is translated as CAWSVGQGGYGYTF.

This chain links TRBV7-9 with TRBJ2-5; 11 bases map to TRBD2. Germline trimming cut 2 bases from V and 5 bases from J; bases unmatched to any gene: 16. CDR1 SEHNR and CDR2 FQNEAQ come from the germline V gene (reference sequence). The length of the CDR3 is 19 residues. DNA of the CDR3: TGTGCCAGCAGCTTATTTAGCGGGAGGGCCGTTTTTCCTTCGGAGACCCAGTACTTC. Its protein is CASSLFSGRAVFPSETQYF.

The chain recombines TRBV4-3 with TRBJ2-5; 8 nucleotides line up with TRBD1. Trimming at V came to 2 bases and at J to 1 base, leaving 3 bases not matched to a gene. This CDR3 is 15 amino acids long. From germline, CDR1 is LGHNA and CDR2 YSLEER. CDR3 in DNA: TGCGCCAGCAGCCAACAGACAGGGGCCCAAGAGACCCAGTACTTC. Amino acids: CASSQQTGAQETQYF.

Notes on this clone: One junction end does not reproduce the germline sequence, and a read error may be involved. The chain has TRBV14 and TRBJ2-2, with D maybe TRBD2 (5 bases). The CDR3 consists of 13 residues. The germline V gene has CDR1 SGHDN and CDR2 FVKESK. The CDR3 region is CASSQVRGGVLFF. The CDR3 DNA is TGTGCCAGCAGCCAAGTTCGGGGTGGGGTGCTGTTTTTT.

J is TRBJ2-7 and V is TRBV7-8, with 7 positions matching TRBD1. With 0 bases clipped from V and 3 bases from J, the junction kept 8 bases outside the gene matches. Germline V gene lookup returns CDR1 SGHVS and CDR2 FQNEAQ. This CDR3 has 16 amino acids. The CDR3 spells CASSLAGTDSYYEQYF. The CDR3 DNA sequence: TGTGCCAGCAGCTTAGCCGGGACAGATAGTTACTACGAGCAGTACTTC.

CDR3 in amino acids: CASSVVGTEYNEQFF. The CDR3 nucleotides read TGTGCCAGCAGCGTAGTTGGGACAGAATATAATGAGCAGTTCTTC. The chain is built from TRBV9 and TRBJ2-1; TRBD1 agrees at 7 bases. CDR1 SGDLS and CDR2 YYNGEE come from the germline V gene. This CDR3 region has 15 residues. The trim removed 0 bases at V and 7 bases at J, leaving 7 bases unmatched.

The chain joins TRBV28 to TRBJ2-7, with 9 bases lining up with TRBD2. The germline gives CDR1 MDHEN, CDR2 SYDVKM. J lost 4 bases, V lost 5 bases, and 3 bases had no gene match. The CDR3 totals 13 residues. The CDR3 nucleotides are TGTGCCAGCAGTACCGGACTAGCGTACGAGCAGTACTTC. Translated: CASSTGLAYEQYF.

Only a few counts were recorded for this clone. The chain has TRBV28 and TRBJ2-5; D is possibly TRBD2 (6 bases). From germline, CDR1 is MDHEN and CDR2 SYDVKM. V lost 8 bases and J lost 5, with 9 bases in between. The CDR3 consists of 11 residues. The CDR3 DNA reads as TGTGCCAGCGCCCGGGGGGAGACCCAGTACTTC. Residues: CASARGETQYF.

CDR3 amino acids: CASSYASSSTDTQYF. The CDR3 bases are TGTGCCAGCAGTTACGCAAGCTCTAGCACAGATACGCAGTATTTT. The gene calls are TRBV6-5 and TRBJ2-3, with D uncertain. CDR3 length equals 15 residues. The V end lost 2 bases, the J end lost 0 bases, and 9 bases lay between the germline ends. Looked up from germline, CDR1 is MNHEY and CDR2 is SVGAGI.

The chain joins TRBV5-6 to TRBJ1-3, with a weak D call TRBD1 (6 bases). This CDR3 region has 16 residues. Germline V gene sequence: CDR1 SGHDT, CDR2 YYEEEE. Trimming pared 6 bases from V and 0 bases from J, leaving 16 bases between. CDR3 sequence: CASTGTSTRSGNTIYF. Here the CDR3 DNA reads TGTGCCAGCACCGGGACAAGTACTCGCTCTGGAAACACCATATATTTT. Full variable domain (missing parts from reference TRBV5-6 and TRBJ1-3): DAGVTQSPTHLIKTRGQQVTLRCSPKSGHDTVSWYQQALGQGPQFIFQYYEEEERQRGNFPDRFSGHQFPNYSSELNVNALLLGDSALYLCASTGTSTRSGNTIYFGEGSWLTVV.

This clone occurred a few times. The gene calls are TRBV14 and TRBJ2-3; D is perhaps TRBD2 (6 bases). The germline V gene encodes CDR1 SGHDN and CDR2 FVKESK. Trimming pared 4 bases from V and 3 bases from J, leaving 11 bases between. The CDR3 consists of 14 residues. The CDR3 bases are TGTGCCAGCAGCCCCCTAGGGACTACAGATACGCAGTATTTT. The encoded protein is CASSPLGTTDTQYF.

This clone was detected only once. The chain uses TRBV6-5 and TRBJ1-2, with 10 bases lining up with TRBD1. The V gene end was trimmed by 4 bases and the J gene end by 5 bases; junction bases not matched to a gene: 10. The CDR3 covers 16 residues. Germline CDR1 and CDR2: MNHEY and SVGAGI. As DNA, the CDR3 is TGTGCCAGCAGTTTGACGACCCAGGACAGGGGGTATGGCTACACCTTC. This encodes CASSLTTQDRGYGYTF.

V is TRBV7-8 and J is TRBJ2-7; D perhaps matches TRBD2 (6 bases). V was pared by 5 bases and J by 0 bases, with 14 bases between. The CDR3 loop spans 15 amino acids. Germline V lookup: CDR1 SGHVS, CDR2 FQNEAQ. The CDR3 bases are TGTGCCAGCAGCCTGGGGACTGATTTCTCCTACGAGCAGTACTTC. This sequence encodes CASSLGTDFSYEQYF.

The CDR3 is CASSPPPSGSYEQYF. Written as DNA, the CDR3 is TGCGCCAGCAGCCCCCCGCCTAGCGGGAGTTACGAGCAGTACTTC. The rearrangement links TRBV4-1 to TRBJ2-7; 10 bases line up with TRBD2. There are 15 residues in the CDR3. Germline values: CDR1 MGHRA, CDR2 YSYEKL. With V trimmed by 4 bases and J by 4 bases, 7 bases remained unmatched.

The V call is TRBV9, the J call TRBJ2-1; D may be TRBD2 (5 bases). Trimming removed 0 bases at V and 10 bases at J, with 11 bases between. This CDR3 has 13 residues. The germline CDR1 and CDR2 sequences are SGDLS and YYNGEE. This CDR3 reads CASSVVLKREQFF. CDR3 in DNA: TGTGCCAGCAGCGTAGTTCTGAAGCGGGAGCAGTTCTTC.

The chain is built from TRBV6-6 and TRBJ2-7; 7 positions match TRBD1. The CDR3 is 16 amino acids. CDR1 and CDR2 from the germline V gene are MNHNY and SVGAGI (reference sequence). The V and J ends lost 2 bases and 1 base, in that order; junction bases with no gene match: 8. CDR3 coding DNA: TGTGCCAGCAGTTACATAGGGGGACAGACGTCCTACGAGCAGTACTTC. Protein product: CASSYIGGQTSYEQYF.

The gene calls are TRBV7-3 and TRBJ1-3; 8 nucleotides align to TRBD1. Germline lookup yields CDR1 SGHTA and CDR2 FQGTGA. The length of the CDR3 is 15 residues. Trimming took 1 base from V and 4 from J; bases not matched to a gene: 3. The CDR3 DNA sequence: TGTGCCAGCAGCTTAAACGGACAGGGAGGAAACACCATATATTTT. It encodes CASSLNGQGGNTIYF.